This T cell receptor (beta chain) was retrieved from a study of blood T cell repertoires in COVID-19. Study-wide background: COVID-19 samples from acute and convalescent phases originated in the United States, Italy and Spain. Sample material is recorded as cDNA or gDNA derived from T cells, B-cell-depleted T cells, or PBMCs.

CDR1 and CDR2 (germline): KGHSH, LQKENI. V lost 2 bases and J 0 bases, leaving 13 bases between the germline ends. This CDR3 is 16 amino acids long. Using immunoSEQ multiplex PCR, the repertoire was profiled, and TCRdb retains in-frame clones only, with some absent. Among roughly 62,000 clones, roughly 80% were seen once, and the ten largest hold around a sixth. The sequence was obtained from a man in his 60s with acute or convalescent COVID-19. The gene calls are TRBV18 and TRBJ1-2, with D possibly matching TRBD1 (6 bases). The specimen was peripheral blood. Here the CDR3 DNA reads TGTGCCAGCTCACCATTCGGACGGACAGCTAACTATGGCTACACCTTC. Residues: CASSPFGRTANYGYTF.